The 14 T cell receptor beta chains presented below share a single source sample, sequenced in a study of shared clonotypes between healthy human individuals. CD45RO negativity and positive selection for CCR7 defined naive CD8 cells, a population that excluded terminally differentiated effector memory CD45RA+ cells. Assay used: immunoSEQ multiplex PCR; TCRdb lists only in-frame clones, some missing. This repertoire shows about 2 million clones, approximately 94% found once; its top ten account for under 1.5%. Specimen: naive CD8+ T cells sorted from blood. The receptors derive from a young man in good health.

This chain connects TRBV30 to TRBJ2-3, with D unclear. Trimming left V 1 base short and J 5 bases short, with 10 bases between. CDR1 and CDR2 from the germline V gene are GTSNPN and SVGIG (reference sequence). The CDR3 sequence is 13 residues long. The CDR3: CAWSGGLGDTQYF. The CDR3 DNA sequence: TGTGCCTGGAGTGGGGGTTTAGGAGATACGCAGTATTTT.

Worth noting for this clone: The sample contains more than one DNA sequence encoding this CDR3. The chain combines TRBV5-1 with TRBJ2-7, with D hard to call. This CDR3 has 13 residues. CDR1 and CDR2 (germline): SGHRS, YFSETQ. The V gene lost 0 bases and the J gene lost 4 bases, with 8 bases spanning the gap. In DNA form, the CDR3 reads TGCGCCAGCAGCTTGGTCACGGCTTACGAGCAGTACTTC. This sequence encodes CASSLVTAYEQYF.

Remarks on this clone: One end of the junction varies from germline; a read error may be responsible. The chain joins TRBV7-7 to TRBJ2-5; tentatively, D is TRBD2 (5 bases). The CDR3 is made up of 15 amino acids. Germline V gives CDR1 SSHAT, CDR2 FNYEAQ (reference sequence). The CDR3 protein is CASSLSSGVSETQYF. The CDR3 coding sequence is TGTGCTAGCAGCTTATCTTCCGGGGTGTCAGAGACCCAGTACTTC.

This clone was seen just once. This chain joins TRBV21-1 and TRBJ2-7. TRBV21-1 corresponds to a pseudogene. The CDR3 is 10 amino acids. CDR3 sequence reads: CASSVHEQYF. CDR3 nucleotide sequence: TGTGCCAGCAGCGTCCACGAGCAGTACTTC.

This chain connects TRBV5-4 to TRBJ2-5; possibly TRBD2 for D (6 bases). The CDR3 totals 15 residues. V gave up 4 bases and J gave up 0 bases, with 13 bases separating them. Per germline, CDR1 SGHNT and CDR2 YYREEE (reference sequence). The CDR3 DNA reads as TGTGCCAGCAGCCCCACTTGGGACTACCAAGAGACCCAGTACTTC. Its protein is CASSPTWDYQETQYF.

The chain's CDR3 is CASSSRQEAQPQHF. CDR3 DNA sequence: TGTGCCAGCAGCTCGCGACAGGAGGCTCAGCCCCAGCATTTT. This sequence joins TRBV13 and TRBJ1-5, with a tentative D call TRBD1 (6 bases). V was pared by 4 bases and J by 6 bases, with 13 bases between. Germline V gene data show CDR1 as PRHDT and CDR2 as FYEKMQ (reference sequence). The CDR3 runs 14 residues.

The chain combines TRBV7-9 with TRBJ1-5; D not resolved. With 1 base removed from V and 4 bases from J, the gap between germline ends came to 8 bases. This CDR3 has 14 residues. The germline gives CDR1 SEHNR, CDR2 FQNEAQ (reference sequence). CDR3 sequence: CASSLDSFNQPQHF. For the CDR3, the DNA is TGTGCCAGCAGCTTAGACAGCTTTAATCAGCCCCAGCATTTT.

The V gene is TRBV5-8, the J gene TRBJ2-2; maybe TRBD2 (5 bases). This CDR3 has 17 residues. V lost 4 bases and J lost 6, with 22 bases in between. Germline V gene lookup returns CDR1 SGHTS and CDR2 YDEGEE. CDR3 region: CASSPPLGEYRAGELFF. CDR3 in DNA: TGTGCCAGCAGCCCCCCCCTCGGGGAATATAGAGCCGGGGAGCTGTTTTTT.

Details on this clone: Other DNA sequences of this sample code for an identical CDR3. This chain connects TRBV7-9 to TRBJ2-1; D is unresolved. The V end was cut by 5 bases, the J end by 0 bases, with 11 bases between. The length of the CDR3 is 15 residues. The germline CDR1 and CDR2 sequences are SEHNR and FQNEAQ (reference sequence). This CDR3 reads CASSPSESSYNEQFF. CDR3 coding DNA: TGTGCCAGCAGCCCCTCTGAAAGCTCCTACAATGAGCAGTTCTTC.

V gene TRBV19 combines with J gene TRBJ2-7, with D unclear. CDR1 and CDR2 from the germline V gene are LNHDA and SQIVND (reference sequence). CDR3 length: 13 residues. V shed 6 bases and J shed 2 bases, with 11 bases lying between them. CDR3 region: CASRAADAYEQYF. The CDR3 DNA sequence: TGTGCCAGTAGGGCCGCGGATGCCTACGAGCAGTACTTC.

The chain carries TRBV6-5 and TRBJ2-7; D tentatively reads TRBD1 or TRBD2 (5 bases each). The germline V gene encodes CDR1 MNHEY and CDR2 SVGAGI. Trimming cost V 4 bases and J 4 bases, with 11 bases left between them. The CDR3 consists of 13 residues. CDR3 bases: TGTGCCAGCAGTTGGGGGTTTGGTTACGAGCAGTACTTC. Its translation: CASSWGFGYEQYF.

Turning to this clone: The sample contains more than one DNA sequence encoding this CDR3. The genes are TRBV4-1 and TRBJ2-7, with D perhaps TRBD2 (6 bases). The germline CDR1 and CDR2 sequences are MGHRA and YSYEKL. The CDR3 is 12 amino acids. V gave up 2 bases and J gave up 7 bases, with 9 bases separating them. In DNA form, the CDR3 reads TGCGCCAGCAGCCAATCTGGGGGGGAGCAGTACTTC. Its translation is CASSQSGGEQYF.

This clone came up a few times. The V and J genes are TRBV4-1 and TRBJ1-2; D is unclear. Trimming removed 4 bases from V and 5 bases from J, with 8 bases in between. The CDR3 runs 12 residues. Germline V lookup: CDR1 MGHRA, CDR2 YSYEKL. CDR3 DNA: TGCGCCAGCAGCCCCAACGGGTATGGCTACACCTTC. The encoded protein is CASSPNGYGYTF.

This chain uses TRBV19 with TRBJ1-5, with D unresolved. Per germline, CDR1 LNHDA and CDR2 SQIVND (reference sequence). This CDR3 comprises 13 residues. This chain's CDR3 is CASSGLGNQPQHF. The CDR3 DNA reads as TGTGCAAGCAGCGGCCTGGGCAATCAGCCCCAGCATTTT.